One TCR beta chain is described in this entry. Antigen: not known. The CDR3 is 15 amino acids. Germline V gene lookup returns CDR1 SEHNR and CDR2 FQNEAQ (reference sequence). V lost 4 bases, J lost 5 bases, and 14 bases lay in between. This entry belongs to a study of T cells after yellow fever vaccination. Study in general: SMART-Seq v4 Ultra Low Input handled preparation of low-cell-number fractions. Study-level points and caveats: Most primary-vaccination clones recurred post-booster (roughly 96% CD4, around 88% CD8). The presence of abundant clonotypes contaminating from the bulk population was possible in FACS-sorted repertoires.

From the 5' RACE reads, TCRdb called clonotypes with MiXCR, one entry per CDR3 protein. The sample holds fewer than 650,000 distinct CDR3 sequences; 21% are singletons and the top ten take less than 20%. This sample comprised PBMCs, obtained less than 25 days after the first yellow fever vaccination. The genes are TRBV7-9 and TRBJ2-2, with D possibly being TRBD1 or TRBD2 (6 bases each). The source of this sequence is a man aged 18 to 30 who received the YFV17D yellow fever vaccine. Here the CDR3 reads CASSSGASYTGELFF. The DNA of the CDR3 is TGTGCCAGCAGCTCGGGGGCGAGTTATACCGGGGAGCTGTTTTTT. The full variable domain, its missing parts supplied by reference TRBV7-9 and TRBJ2-2, is DTGVSQNPRHKITKRGQNVTFRCDPISEHNRLYWYRQTLGQGPEFLTYFQNEAQLEKSRLLSDRFSAERPKGSFSTLEIQRTEQGDSAMYLCASSSGASYTGELFFGEGSRLTVL.